Presented here are 10 T cell receptor beta chains from one specimen sequenced in a study of post-analysis software for immune sequencing data. Study-level findings and limits: About 5 TRBV segments were significantly more frequent in patients than in controls. TRBV5-6, TRBV5-1 and TRBV20-1 were among these segments.

Their antigen targets remain unknown. Unique molecular identifiers were present in the TCR beta cDNA libraries. TCRdb independently ran MiXCR on the PCR reads; one entry per CDR3 protein. The sample includes hundreds of thousands of distinct CDR3 sequences, 55% to 60% of them seen just once. The specimen was blood. The source is a girl aged 2 to 10 with multiple sclerosis.

This clonotype occurred once. This rearrangement joins TRBV11-3 to TRBJ2-2, with 9 bases matching TRBD1. The V gene's germline CDR1 is SGHNT and CDR2 YENEEA. Trimming took 2 bases from V and 7 from J; bases not matched to a gene: 11. The CDR3 length is 17 residues. CDR3 sequence (DNA): TGTGCCAGCAGCTTAACTACAGGGGGCTTGTCTGGCGGGGAGCTGTTTTTT. It encodes CASSLTTGGLSGGELFF.

This chain links TRBV7-8 with TRBJ1-5, with unresolved D. Germline assignment: CDR1 SGHVS and CDR2 FQNEAQ. V was cut by 8 bases and J by 0 bases, with 17 bases left in between. CDR3 length: 16 amino acids. CDR3 loop: CASRATRFDSNQPQHF. The CDR3, as DNA: TGTGCCAGCCGCGCCACACGCTTTGATAGCAATCAGCCCCAGCATTTT.

The chain carries TRBV7-9 and TRBJ1-1, with a weak D call TRBD1 (6 bases). This CDR3 is built from 19 residues. From germline, CDR1 is SEHNR and CDR2 FQNEAQ (reference sequence). V was clipped by 2 bases and J by 0 bases, with 22 bases between them. CDR3 nucleotides: TGTGCCAGCAGCTTACCATTGACAGGTTCCCTATCCATGAACACTGAAGCTTTCTTT. Its translation is CASSLPLTGSLSMNTEAFF.

This clonotype came up once. J is TRBJ1-5 and V is TRBV7-9, with 10 nucleotides matching TRBD1. Trimming took 5 bases from V and 5 from J; bases not matched to a gene: 9. Germline CDR1 reads SEHNR; CDR2 reads FQNEAQ (reference sequence). CDR3 length: 16 amino acids. The CDR3 sequence: CASSRGQGGDYQPQHF. The CDR3 nucleotides read TGTGCCAGCAGCAGAGGACAGGGGGGCGACTATCAGCCCCAGCATTTT.

The chain employs TRBV6-1 and TRBJ2-5; 8 nucleotides agree with TRBD2. The CDR3 has 17 amino acids. CDR1 and CDR2 (germline): MNHNS, SASEGT. J gave up 3 bases and V 5 bases, and 14 bases lay outside the gene matches. CDR3 coding DNA: TGTGCCAGCAGTAAACCGTCCGGGACTAGAGAGGAAGAGACCCAGTACTTC. As protein: CASSKPSGTREEETQYF.

This clonotype was picked up one time. V gene TRBV2 combines with J gene TRBJ2-3, with 8 bases aligning to TRBD1. Germline loops: CDR1 SNHLY, CDR2 FYNNEI. The CDR3 runs to 15 residues. V dropped 5 bases and J dropped 4; count of bases not matched to a gene: 8. The CDR3 nucleotides are TGTGCCAGCAGTATCGGACAGGGTGGGTCAGATACGCAGTATTTT. Its translation: CASSIGQGGSDTQYF.

This chain connects TRBV19 to TRBJ1-1; D perhaps matches TRBD1 (6 bases). The germline V gene has CDR1 LNHDA and CDR2 SQIVND (reference sequence). The CDR3 length is 14 residues. V was trimmed by 5 bases and J by 10 bases, leaving 20 bases between them. CDR3 in amino acids: CASSPGQSRRAAFF. DNA for the CDR3: TGTGCCAGTAGTCCCGGACAGAGCCGGCGGGCAGCTTTCTTT.

The gene calls are TRBV7-9 and TRBJ2-5; TRBD1 is a possible D gene (5 bases). This CDR3 has 14 amino acids. Germline V gives CDR1 SEHNR, CDR2 FQNEAQ (reference sequence). V lost 0 bases and J 12 bases, leaving 17 bases between the germline ends. The CDR3 loop reads CASSLADSLPEKYF. CDR3 DNA sequence: TGTGCCAGCAGCTTAGCAGACAGCCTCCCGGAAAAGTACTTC. Full variable domain (rest looked up from reference TRBV7-9 and TRBJ2-5): DTGVSQNPRHKITKRGQNVTFRCDPISEHNRLYWYRQTLGQGPEFLTYFQNEAQLEKSRLLSDRFSAERPKGSFSTLEIQRTEQGDSAMYLCASSLADSLPEKYFGPGTRLLVL.

V gene TRBV29-1 combines with J gene TRBJ2-3; D gene unclear. V shed 1 base and J shed 5 bases, with 4 bases lying between them. Germline values: CDR1 SQVTM, CDR2 ANQGSEA. The CDR3 has 11 amino acids. As DNA, the CDR3 is TGCAGCGTTGAAGTGGTAGATACGCAGTATTTT. Encoded protein: CSVEVVDTQYF.

The rearrangement joins TRBV7-2 to TRBJ1-4; the D is unclear. Trimming shortened V by 6 bases and J by 3 bases, and 11 bases separated the two germline ends. Looked up from germline, CDR1 is SGHTA and CDR2 is FQGNSA. This CDR3 contains 14 residues. The chain's CDR3 is CASRPGVANEKLFF. CDR3 nucleotide sequence: TGTGCCAGCAGGCCCGGGGTGGCTAATGAAAAACTGTTTTTT.